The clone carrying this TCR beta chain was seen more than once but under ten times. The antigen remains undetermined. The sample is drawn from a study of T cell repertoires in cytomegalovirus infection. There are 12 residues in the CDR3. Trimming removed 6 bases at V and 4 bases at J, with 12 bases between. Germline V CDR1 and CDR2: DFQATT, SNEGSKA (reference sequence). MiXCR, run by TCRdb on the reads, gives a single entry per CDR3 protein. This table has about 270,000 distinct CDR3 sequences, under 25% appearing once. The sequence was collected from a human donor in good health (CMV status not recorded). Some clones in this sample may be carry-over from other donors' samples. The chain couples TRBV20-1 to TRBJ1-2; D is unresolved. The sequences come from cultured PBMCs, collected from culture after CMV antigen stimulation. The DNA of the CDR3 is TGCAGTGCCGATACTACAAGCTATGGCTACACCTTC. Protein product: CSADTTSYGYTF.